This entry lists 25 T cell receptor beta chains sequenced from one sample in a study of CD8+ T cells in alopecia areata. The treatment: oral pan-JAK inhibitor, 5-10 mg twice daily. Isolated RNA was reverse transcribed into cDNA used as the sequencing template. Libraries were prepared by immunoSEQ multiplex PCR; TCRdb keeps only in-frame clonotypes and omits some of them. This sample yields approximately 180,000 clones, of which less than 65% are seen a single time; about 0.94% belongs to the top ten. Sequences were derived from CD4+ T cells sorted from blood, sampled at week 24, from a patient treated with tofacitinib. These receptors were obtained from a human donor with alopecia areata.

The chain has TRBV29-1 and TRBJ1-2; D perhaps matches TRBD1 (5 bases). The CDR3 totals 11 residues. Germline loops: CDR1 SQVTM, CDR2 ANQGSEA. The V gene lost 6 bases and the J gene lost 6 bases, with 11 bases spanning the gap. CDR3 sequence reads: CSVRAGDGYTF. Written as DNA, the CDR3 is TGCAGCGTCCGGGCGGGGGATGGCTACACCTTC.

This chain uses TRBV29-1 with TRBJ2-5, with 8 bases identical to TRBD2. The germline V gene has CDR1 SQVTM and CDR2 ANQGSEA. With V trimmed by 7 bases and J by 3 bases, 4 bases remained unmatched. This CDR3 is built from 12 residues. CDR3: CSGLAYEETQYF. In DNA form, the CDR3 reads TGCAGCGGACTAGCGTATGAAGAGACCCAGTACTTC.

The genes are TRBV5-1 and TRBJ2-3; 7 bases map to TRBD2. The CDR3 extends over 15 amino acids. In germline, CDR1 is SGHRS, CDR2 YFSETQ. V dropped 3 bases and J dropped 0; count of bases not matched to a gene: 4. The CDR3 loop is CASSWAGVSTDTQYF. CDR3 DNA: TGCGCCAGCAGCTGGGCGGGGGTTAGCACAGATACGCAGTATTTT.

The chain has TRBV29-1 and TRBJ1-1; a weak D match, TRBD1 (5 bases). CDR1 is SQVTM, CDR2 ANQGSEA, per germline. The CDR3 has 14 amino acids. Trimming removed 6 bases at V and 4 bases at J, with 18 bases between. Here the CDR3 reads CSVGLLLGGTEAFF. The CDR3 DNA is TGCAGCGTGGGACTGCTGTTGGGGGGCACTGAAGCTTTCTTT.

CDR3 in amino acids: CASSDRGRNEQFF. DNA for the CDR3: TGTGCCAGCAGTGATCGGGGTCGGAATGAGCAGTTCTTC. This rearrangement joins TRBV2 to TRBJ2-1, with D possibly matching TRBD2 (5 bases). CDR3 length: 13 amino acids. V was cut by 3 bases and J by 7 bases, with 10 bases left in between. The germline V gene has CDR1 SNHLY and CDR2 FYNNEI.

V gene TRBV10-2 combines with J gene TRBJ1-2; D may be TRBD1 (6 bases). The CDR3 runs 14 residues. Germline assignment: CDR1 WSHSY and CDR2 SAAADI. With 0 bases removed from V and 9 bases from J, the gap between germline ends came to 14 bases. CDR3 sequence: CASSESGQGQRYTF. Written as DNA, the CDR3 is TGCGCCAGCAGTGAGTCGGGGCAGGGGCAGCGCTACACCTTC.

This clone appeared a few times. The chain joins TRBV21-1 to TRBJ1-6; the table calls TRBD1, which could not be checked here. TRBV21-1 is designated a pseudogene. The CDR3 has 16 amino acids. CDR3 region: CASSKAQGVCNSPLHF. The CDR3 DNA follows: TGTGCCAGCAGCAAAGCGCAGGGCGTCTGTAATTCACCCCTCCACTTT.

This clone was detected ten times or more. V and J are TRBV5-4 and TRBJ1-6, with D unclear. CDR1 and CDR2 from the germline V gene are SGHNT and YYREEE (reference sequence). V gave up 7 bases and J gave up 8 bases, with 13 bases separating them. This CDR3 contains 13 residues. The DNA of the CDR3 is TGTGCCAGCGCTAAAGATTCGGATTCACCCCTCCACTTT. Encoded protein: CASAKDSDSPLHF.

The rearrangement joins TRBV4-3 to TRBJ2-7; 7 bases line up with TRBD2. Unmatched junction bases numbered 3, after V lost 0 bases and J lost 1 base. The CDR3 sequence is 15 residues long. The germline V gene encodes CDR1 LGHNA and CDR2 YSLEER. The chain's CDR3 is CASSQEAGRSYEQYF. The CDR3 DNA sequence: TGCGCCAGCAGCCAAGAAGCGGGGAGGTCCTACGAGCAGTACTTC.

The CDR3 DNA reads as TGCAGCGCCCCCGCGGGGTTGGGGACTGAAGCTTTCTTT. Amino acid sequence: CSAPAGLGTEAFF. V usage is TRBV29-1 and J usage is TRBJ1-1; D unresolved. In germline, CDR1 is SQVTM, CDR2 ANQGSEA. Trimming shortened V by 7 bases and J by 5 bases, and 17 bases separated the two germline ends. This CDR3 region has 13 residues.

The chain combines TRBV9 with TRBJ2-3, with 12 bases identical to TRBD2. CDR1 is SGDLS and CDR2 is YYNGEE in the germline V gene. With 3 bases clipped from V and 2 bases from J, the junction kept 4 bases outside the gene matches. The CDR3 runs 16 residues. The CDR3 sequence: CASSALAGGPTDTQYF. CDR3 coding DNA: TGTGCCAGCAGCGCCCTAGCGGGGGGGCCCACAGATACGCAGTATTTT.

The V and J genes are TRBV6-5 and TRBJ1-2, with a weak D call TRBD1 (6 bases). Trimming took off 3 bases at V and 4 bases at J, with 18 bases between the two ends. Germline V gene sequence: CDR1 MNHEY, CDR2 SVGAGI. The CDR3 consists of 16 residues. CDR3 sequence reads: CASSYRQGRFAYGYTF. As DNA, the CDR3 is TGTGCCAGCAGTTATAGGCAGGGGCGGTTTGCCTATGGCTACACCTTC.

The DNA for the CDR3 is TGTGCCAGCAGCTTAGTCGGGGGTTCTTCATCCTACAATGAGCAGTTCTTC. Its translation: CASSLVGGSSSYNEQFF. J is TRBJ2-1 and V is TRBV7-2, with D possibly matching TRBD2 (6 bases). Between the trimmed V and J ends, which lost 1 base and 1 base, there was a span of 14 bases. This CDR3 contains 17 residues. Germline V gene data show CDR1 as SGHTA and CDR2 as FQGNSA.

This sequence joins TRBV19 and TRBJ2-2; 9 bases are shared with TRBD1. The CDR3 sequence is 15 residues long. V was clipped by 5 bases and J by 5 bases; unmatched bases: 6. Germline V gene lookup returns CDR1 LNHDA and CDR2 SQIVND (reference sequence). The CDR3 bases are TGTGCCAGTAGTCTCCGGGACAGGGTTACCGGGGAGCTGTTTTTT. This translates into CASSLRDRVTGELFF.

This clone was observed once. The J gene is TRBJ2-7, the V gene TRBV7-2; 12 bases line up with TRBD2. Losses at the gene ends were 4 bases for V and 4 bases for J; bases not matched to a gene: 8. Germline CDR1 SGHTA, CDR2 FQGNSA. The CDR3 is 16 amino acids. Written as DNA, the CDR3 is TGTGCCAGCAGCTGGACTAGCGGGGCCCACCCATACGAGCAGTACTTC. As protein: CASSWTSGAHPYEQYF.

The V gene is TRBV30, the J gene TRBJ2-5; 7 bases match TRBD2. CDR3 size: 14 residues. CDR1 is GTSNPN, CDR2 SVGIG, per germline (reference sequence). Unmatched junction bases numbered 8, after V lost 2 bases and J lost 5 bases. Here the CDR3 DNA reads TGTGCCTGGAGTACGGGGGGACGAGGGGAGACCCAGTACTTC. It is translated as CAWSTGGRGETQYF.

This rearrangement joins TRBV29-1 to TRBJ2-1; 11 nucleotides agree with TRBD2. The J segment lost 5 bases and the V segment lost 3 bases, leaving 6 bases of the junction unmatched. Germline assignment: CDR1 SQVTM and CDR2 ANQGSEA. The CDR3 contains 15 residues. Here the CDR3 DNA reads TGCAGCGTTGATGATCTAGCGGGGGGTAACAATGAGCAGTTCTTC. Its protein product is CSVDDLAGGNNEQFF.

The V gene is TRBV28, the J gene TRBJ1-5; D unclear. CDR3 length: 13 amino acids. Looked up from germline, CDR1 is MDHEN and CDR2 is SYDVKM. The ends were cut back, 4 bases at V and 7 bases at J, with 11 bases in the middle. CDR3: CASSSSSGQPQHF. The CDR3 DNA sequence: TGTGCCAGCAGTTCCAGCTCCGGCCAGCCCCAGCATTTT.

This clone was counted a single time. The chain carries TRBV29-1 and TRBJ2-7; no clear D. Germline V gives CDR1 SQVTM, CDR2 ANQGSEA. The germline V and J ends were trimmed by 3 bases and 3 bases, with 9 bases remaining between them. The CDR3 runs 12 residues. The CDR3 is CSVEDVSYEQYF. The CDR3 DNA follows: TGCAGCGTTGAGGATGTCAGCTACGAGCAGTACTTC.

Only one count was recorded for this clone. This chain uses TRBV5-1 with TRBJ2-5; D unclear. Germline CDR1 and CDR2: SGHRS and YFSETQ. V dropped 4 bases and J dropped 2 bases, with 6 bases sitting between them. This CDR3 spans 12 amino acids. The CDR3 loop is CASSPRQETQYF. In DNA, the CDR3 is TGCGCCAGCAGCCCCCGACAAGAGACCCAGTACTTC.

The chain recombines TRBV4-3 with TRBJ1-2, with D hard to call. Germline-derived CDR1 and CDR2 are LGHNA and YSLEER. The CDR3 totals 16 residues. Trimming stripped 4 bases from V and 2 bases from J, with 17 bases between. The CDR3 reads CASSPESAMGNYGYTF. The CDR3 nucleotides are TGCGCCAGCAGCCCCGAGTCGGCGATGGGGAACTATGGCTACACCTTC.

The rearrangement joins TRBV6-1 to TRBJ1-2, with D maybe TRBD1 (5 bases). The CDR3 loop spans 12 amino acids. Germline assignment: CDR1 MNHNS and CDR2 SASEGT. V was shortened by 2 bases and J by 7 bases, with 8 bases between the two germline ends. Here the CDR3 DNA reads TGTGCCAGCAGTGAACCTGGGACTGGCTACACCTTC. Its protein product is CASSEPGTGYTF.

This clone appeared once. The rearrangement joins TRBV10-3 to TRBJ2-2; 8 bases align to TRBD1. Trimming cost V 6 bases and J 6 bases; bases outside gene matches: 6. CDR3 length: 14 amino acids. The germline CDR1 and CDR2 sequences are ENHRY and SYGVKD. CDR3 residues: CAISQGAVAGELFF. CDR3 DNA sequence: TGTGCCATCAGCCAGGGGGCCGTTGCCGGGGAGCTGTTTTTT.

The J gene is TRBJ2-7, the V gene TRBV7-2; maybe TRBD2 (6 bases). Looked up from germline, CDR1 is SGHTA and CDR2 is FQGNSA. The CDR3 consists of 13 residues. V gave up 5 bases and J gave up 3 bases, with 11 bases separating them. CDR3 region: CASSTQAGYEQYF. The CDR3 nucleotides read TGTGCCAGCAGCACCCAAGCGGGCTACGAGCAGTACTTC.

The genes are TRBV29-1 and TRBJ2-5; 8 bases match TRBD1. J lost 5 bases, V lost 2 bases, and 1 base had no gene match. This CDR3 spans 12 amino acids. Germline assignment: CDR1 SQVTM and CDR2 ANQGSEA. The CDR3 reads CSVERQGETQYF. The CDR3 region has the DNA TGCAGCGTTGAAAGACAGGGGGAGACCCAGTACTTC.